The 32 T cell receptor beta chains below come from one sample, sequenced in a study of CD8 T cells in Susac syndrome. Random hexamers primed reverse transcription of about 0.45 to 1 ug RNA. TCRdb re-derived calls from the immunoSEQ multiplex PCR reads in MiXCR, one entry per CDR3 protein. Here the sample spans some 50,000 distinct CDR3 sequences, more than 85% being singletons. Sequencing input: CD8+ T cells from PBMCs. Receptors originate from a human donor with Susac syndrome.

The J gene is TRBJ2-1, the V gene TRBV29-1; D gene uncertain. The germline V gene has CDR1 SQVTM and CDR2 ANQGSEA. This CDR3 has 11 amino acids. V was shortened by 7 bases and J by 4 bases, with 8 bases between the two germline ends. The CDR3 coding sequence is TGCAGCGGCACAGTTTACAATGAGCAGTTCTTC. It specifies CSGTVYNEQFF.

This chain links TRBV7-9 with TRBJ2-1; 8 bases fit TRBD2. Germline lookup yields CDR1 SEHNR and CDR2 FQNEAQ (reference sequence). V was clipped by 7 bases and J by 5 bases; unmatched bases: 13. This CDR3 is 16 amino acids long. DNA for the CDR3: TGTGCCAGCATCCAAAGCGGGGGATGGGTGGACAATGAGCAGTTCTTC. Its protein is CASIQSGGWVDNEQFF. Based on the CDR3 plus reference TRBV7-9 and TRBJ2-1, the full variable domain is DTGVSQNPRHKITKRGQNVTFRCDPISEHNRLYWYRQTLGQGPEFLTYFQNEAQLEKSRLLSDRFSAERPKGSFSTLEIQRTEQGDSAMYLCASIQSGGWVDNEQFFGPGTRLTVL.

The V and J genes are TRBV14 and TRBJ1-6; 7 bases are a match to TRBD1. Trimming removed 1 base from V and 9 bases from J; junction bases left unmatched: 12. This CDR3 comprises 17 residues. CDR1 is SGHDN and CDR2 is FVKESK in the germline V gene. For the CDR3, the DNA is TGTGCCAGCAGCCAAGGAGGTAGGGGGACAGTGGTTTCACCCCTCCACTTT. The encoded protein is CASSQGGRGTVVSPLHF.

The chain is built from TRBV9 and TRBJ2-7; D not resolved. Germline V gene data show CDR1 as SGDLS and CDR2 as YYNGEE. The CDR3 spans 13 residues. Trimming stripped 0 bases from V and 2 bases from J, with 6 bases between. The CDR3 DNA reads as TGTGCCAGCAGCGTAGGGAACGCCTACGAGCAGTACTTC. Its translation is CASSVGNAYEQYF.

The chain recombines TRBV12-3 or TRBV12-4 with TRBJ2-1, with no clear D. The ends were cut back, 6 bases at V and 0 bases at J, with 9 bases in the middle. The CDR3 sequence is 14 residues long. Here the CDR3 reads CASRFRSSYNEQFF. CDR3 in DNA: TGTGCCAGCAGATTCAGGAGCTCCTACAATGAGCAGTTCTTC.

The chain is built from TRBV6-1 and TRBJ2-6; 8 bases map to TRBD1. The CDR3 contains 18 residues. CDR1 is MNHNS and CDR2 is SASEGT in the germline V gene. Trimming took 6 bases from V and 2 from J; bases not matched to a gene: 12. This chain's CDR3 is CASRNGRTGTPGANVLTF. The CDR3 coding sequence is TGTGCCAGCAGGAATGGGAGGACAGGGACGCCTGGGGCCAACGTCCTGACTTTC.

A note on this clonotype: The junction departs from the called germline gene at one end, perhaps through a read error. This rearrangement joins TRBV7-2 to TRBJ2-5; 8 bases are a match to TRBD2. Per germline, CDR1 SGHTA and CDR2 FQGNSA. This CDR3 is 12 amino acids long. CDR3 region: CASSLARGTRDF. CDR3 nucleotides: TGTGCCAGCAGCTTAGCCAGAGGGACTAGGGACTTC.

J is TRBJ2-5 and V is TRBV7-8; D is uncertain. V was cut by 1 base and J by 0 bases, with 6 bases left in between. From germline, CDR1 is SGHVS and CDR2 FQNEAQ. This CDR3 contains 14 residues. The CDR3: CASSLGPDQETQYF. CDR3 DNA: TGTGCCAGCAGCTTAGGACCCGACCAAGAGACCCAGTACTTC.

The chain carries TRBV19 and TRBJ2-5, with 9 bases fitting TRBD1. The CDR3 runs 17 residues. The J segment lost 2 bases and the V segment lost 1 base, leaving 8 bases of the junction unmatched. Germline lookup yields CDR1 LNHDA and CDR2 SQIVND (reference sequence). CDR3 loop: CASSIAMDRGTQETQYF. CDR3 DNA sequence: TGTGCCAGTAGTATAGCGATGGACAGGGGTACGCAAGAGACCCAGTACTTC.

CDR3 bases: TGTGCCAGCAGGATGGACATCCCAGAACGAGAGACCCAGTACTTC. Amino acids: CASRMDIPERETQYF. The V gene is TRBV27, the J gene TRBJ2-5; possibly TRBD1 for D (5 bases). CDR1 and CDR2 from the germline V gene are MNHEY and SMNVEV (reference sequence). V was cut by 6 bases and J by 4 bases, with 18 bases left in between. This CDR3 contains 15 residues.

J is TRBJ2-5 and V is TRBV4-3; TRBD1 is a possible D gene (5 bases). The V end lost 1 base, the J end lost 3 bases, and 12 bases lay between the germline ends. Germline CDR1 LGHNA, CDR2 YSLEER. The CDR3 has 15 residues. CDR3 residues: CASSQVGEGEETQYF. The CDR3 nucleotides read TGCGCCAGCAGCCAAGTTGGGGAAGGGGAAGAGACCCAGTACTTC.

This chain connects TRBV6-4 to TRBJ2-1; D not certain. The CDR3 has 12 amino acids. The V gene's germline CDR1 is MRHNA and CDR2 SNTAGT. The germline V and J ends were trimmed by 5 bases and 7 bases, with 9 bases remaining between them. DNA of the CDR3: TGTGCCAGCAGTTTAGAAGGAAATGAGCAGTTCTTC. Translation: CASSLEGNEQFF.

The chain couples TRBV7-6 to TRBJ2-5; a weak D match, TRBD2 (6 bases). Germline V gene lookup returns CDR1 SGHVS and CDR2 FNYEAQ. V lost 5 bases and J 0 bases, leaving 19 bases between the germline ends. The CDR3 is 17 residues long. The CDR3 spells CASSAGLGGRYQETQYF. CDR3 nucleotides: TGTGCCAGCAGCGCCGGGCTAGGAGGGAGGTACCAAGAGACCCAGTACTTC.

This clonotype has only one observation. V gene TRBV2 combines with J gene TRBJ1-2; 7 bases align to TRBD1. V gave up 1 base and J gave up 8 bases; unmatched junction bases: 7. The CDR3 is 14 residues long. Germline-derived CDR1 and CDR2 are SNHLY and FYNNEI. CDR3 DNA sequence: TGTGCCAGCAGTGAAGAAGGCAGGGGGAAGGGCTACACCTTC. This sequence encodes CASSEEGRGKGYTF.

J is TRBJ2-2 and V is TRBV2; no clear D. V gave up 10 bases and J gave up 7 bases, with 13 bases separating them. CDR3 length: 12 amino acids. Germline loops: CDR1 SNHLY, CDR2 FYNNEI. CDR3 coding DNA: TGTGCCACTCAGGCCGATAACGGGGAGCTGTTTTTT. Translation gives CATQADNGELFF.

This rearrangement joins TRBV3-1 to TRBJ2-7; 8 nucleotides match TRBD1. Germline trimming cut 4 bases from V and 4 bases from J; bases unmatched to any gene: 15. Germline V gene data show CDR1 as LGHDT and CDR2 as YNNKEL (reference sequence). This CDR3 is 17 amino acids long. CDR3 DNA sequence: TGTGCCAGCAGCCCCGCCCGGGACAGGTCGAGGGCTTACGAGCAGTACTTC. Its translation is CASSPARDRSRAYEQYF.

A single count supports this clonotype. The chain is built from TRBV6-2 or TRBV6-3 and TRBJ2-5; a possible D gene is TRBD1 (6 bases). Trimming shortened V by 3 bases and J by 1 base, and 9 bases separated the two germline ends. Germline V gives CDR1 MNHEY, CDR2 SVGEGT. The CDR3 runs to 14 residues. The CDR3 nucleotides are TGTGCCAGCAGTTATGAGGACAGCCAAGAGACCCAGTACTTC. Encoded protein: CASSYEDSQETQYF.

This chain joins TRBV20-1 and TRBJ1-1; TRBD1 agrees at 8 bases. Germline CDR1 is DFQATT and CDR2 is SNEGSKA (reference sequence). This CDR3 comprises 13 residues. The J segment lost 1 base and the V segment lost 5 bases, leaving 3 bases of the junction unmatched. The CDR3 DNA reads as TGCAGTGCTGAAACAGGGGGGAACACTGAAGCTTTCTTT. Amino acids: CSAETGGNTEAFF.

The V and J genes are TRBV29-1 and TRBJ1-6; TRBD1 might be the D (6 bases). This CDR3 spans 15 amino acids. Trimming removed 7 bases from V and 10 bases from J, with 23 bases in between. Germline lookup yields CDR1 SQVTM and CDR2 ANQGSEA. The CDR3 reads CSGGRGLVIRSPLHF. The CDR3 DNA reads TGCAGCGGGGGCAGGGGATTAGTCATTCGGTCACCCCTCCACTTT.

The rearrangement uses TRBV24-1 and TRBJ2-1; D remains ambiguous. This CDR3 spans 16 amino acids. Germline-derived CDR1 and CDR2 are KGHDR and SFDVKD. Between the trimmed V and J ends, which lost 2 bases and 5 bases, there was a span of 15 bases. The CDR3 sequence: CATSDSDGSLHNEQFF. The CDR3 coding sequence is TGTGCCACCAGTGATTCCGACGGCAGCCTACACAATGAGCAGTTCTTC.

The chain links TRBV3-1 to TRBJ2-2; D gene uncertain. Per the germline V gene, CDR1 is LGHDT and CDR2 is YNNKEL (reference sequence). There are 13 residues in the CDR3. Between the trimmed V and J ends, which lost 1 base and 5 bases, there was a span of 5 bases. The CDR3 region is CASSQGLTGELFF. DNA for the CDR3: TGTGCCAGCAGCCAAGGGCTAACCGGGGAGCTGTTTTTT.

V gene TRBV11-2 combines with J gene TRBJ1-3, with a tentative D call TRBD1 (5 bases). The CDR3 has 16 residues. Germline CDR1 reads SGHAT; CDR2 reads FQNNGV. V lost 3 bases and J lost 0, with 12 bases in between. CDR3 nucleotides: TGTGCCAGCAGCTTTCCCAGGGCCAACTCTGGAAACACCATATATTTT. This translates into CASSFPRANSGNTIYF.

CDR3 DNA: TGTGCCAGTAGTGAGACAGGGCATCAGCCCCAGCATTTT. This translates into CASSETGHQPQHF. The rearrangement links TRBV19 to TRBJ1-5; 7 bases align to TRBD1. Germline trimming cut 5 bases from V and 5 bases from J; bases unmatched to any gene: 3. Germline V lookup: CDR1 LNHDA, CDR2 SQIVND (reference sequence). The CDR3 loop spans 13 amino acids.

The genes are TRBV6-5 and TRBJ2-7; a possible D gene is TRBD1 (6 bases). V dropped 5 bases and J dropped 0 bases, with 11 bases sitting between them. The CDR3 sequence is 14 residues long. Germline V CDR1 and CDR2: MNHEY, SVGAGI. CDR3 nucleotides: TGTGCCAGCAGTGACAGGCTCAGCTCCTACGAGCAGTACTTC. It specifies CASSDRLSSYEQYF.

This chain links TRBV14 with TRBJ2-5; no firm D call. This CDR3 region has 13 residues. The V and J ends lost 4 bases and 1 base respectively, with 7 bases between them. Per germline, CDR1 SGHDN and CDR2 FVKESK. CDR3 sequence reads: CASSPAPQETQYF. The CDR3 nucleotides are TGTGCCAGCAGCCCCGCTCCCCAAGAGACCCAGTACTTC.

The gene calls are TRBV19 and TRBJ1-5, with TRBD1 as a possible D gene (6 bases). CDR1 LNHDA and CDR2 SQIVND come from the germline V gene (reference sequence). This CDR3 has 15 amino acids. V lost 7 bases and J lost 0, with 13 bases in between. CDR3 in amino acids: CASTWTAYSNQPQHF. CDR3 in DNA: TGTGCCAGTACGTGGACAGCTTATAGCAATCAGCCCCAGCATTTT.

V and J are TRBV30 and TRBJ2-7; 9 positions match TRBD2. The CDR3 is 14 residues long. J gave up 3 bases and V 2 bases, and 5 bases lay outside the gene matches. Germline lookup yields CDR1 GTSNPN and CDR2 SVGIG (reference sequence). DNA of the CDR3: TGTGCCTGGAGTTGGGCTAGCGGGGACTACGAGCAGTACTTC. Translated: CAWSWASGDYEQYF.

The rearrangement uses TRBV7-8 and TRBJ2-7, with D perhaps TRBD1 (5 bases). The CDR3 is made up of 14 amino acids. CDR1 SGHVS and CDR2 FQNEAQ come from the germline V gene. The germline V and J ends were trimmed by 1 base and 5 bases, with 12 bases remaining between them. This CDR3 reads CASSLDRQGNEQYF. CDR3 bases: TGTGCCAGCAGCTTAGATCGCCAGGGCAACGAGCAGTACTTC.

This rearrangement joins TRBV27 to TRBJ1-2; D is ambiguous. V was clipped by 4 bases and J by 4 bases, with 16 bases between them. Germline CDR1 is MNHEY and CDR2 is SMNVEV (reference sequence). The CDR3 has 15 residues. In nucleotides, the CDR3 is TGTGCCAGCAGTTCTACGCCATCGGACGCCTATGGCTACACCTTC. It translates to CASSSTPSDAYGYTF.

This clonotype was counted a single time. The V and J genes are TRBV12-3 or TRBV12-4 and TRBJ2-2, with D hard to call. The CDR3 has 12 amino acids. V was cut by 5 bases and J by 1 base, with 2 bases left in between. The DNA for the CDR3 is TGTGCCAGCAGTGAGAACACCGGGGAGCTGTTTTTT. Its translation is CASSENTGELFF.

The rearrangement links TRBV15 to TRBJ2-5; D assignment may be TRBD1 or TRBD2 (5 bases each). V was shortened by 1 base and J by 2 bases, with 11 bases between the two germline ends. From germline, CDR1 is LNHNV and CDR2 YYDKDF (reference sequence). The length of the CDR3 is 15 residues. CDR3 sequence reads: CATSRGVGGQETQYF. The CDR3 DNA is TGTGCCACCAGCAGAGGGGTTGGGGGACAAGAGACCCAGTACTTC.

This clonotype occurred once. The rearrangement joins TRBV29-1 to TRBJ2-1, with TRBD2 matching 9 bases. The germline V gene encodes CDR1 SQVTM and CDR2 ANQGSEA. The CDR3 runs 15 residues. V lost 2 bases to trimming and J lost 4 bases; unmatched junction nucleotides: 6. CDR3: CSVELAGGLYNEQFF. The DNA of the CDR3 is TGCAGCGTTGAATTGGCGGGGGGGCTTTACAATGAGCAGTTCTTC.